The next 17 T cell receptor beta chains were all read from a single sample in a study of Graves' ophthalmopathy and Graves' hyperthyroidism. The TCR beta CDR3 regions underwent amplification from RNA transcripts. HTBI primers were employed in first-round RT-PCR, then a second-round multiplex PCR followed. MiXCR was run by TCRdb on the multiplex PCR reads, yielding one entry per CDR3 protein. Of 170,000 or so distinct CDR3 sequences listed, around two fifths are singletons. The sample taken for sequencing was peripheral blood. These receptors originate from a woman between 40 and 55 years old with Graves' ophthalmopathy.

Ten or more counts support this clonotype. The J gene is TRBJ1-1, the V gene TRBV12-3 or TRBV12-4; 8 positions agree with TRBD1. Trimming cost V 6 bases and J 6 bases; bases outside gene matches: 6. The CDR3 consists of 13 residues. DNA of the CDR3: TGTGCCAGCAGACCCGACAGGGGCGCTGAAGCTTTCTTT. This codes for CASRPDRGAEAFF.

This clonotype was counted ten times or more. J is TRBJ1-1 and V is TRBV6-5; 8 bases align to TRBD1. Germline CDR1 and CDR2: MNHEY and SVGAGI. The V and J ends lost 6 bases and 7 bases, in that order; junction bases with no gene match: 10. This CDR3 is built from 14 residues. The CDR3 is CASSQGATLGEAFF. The DNA of the CDR3 is TGTGCCAGCAGCCAGGGGGCCACCTTGGGTGAAGCTTTCTTT.

The sample holds many counts of this clonotype. J is TRBJ2-2 and V is TRBV5-1, with unresolved D. The CDR3 covers 11 residues. Per germline, CDR1 SGHRS and CDR2 YFSETQ. The V gene lost 4 bases and the J gene lost 4 bases, with 2 bases spanning the gap. This chain's CDR3 is CASSTTGELFF. The CDR3 DNA reads as TGCGCCAGCAGCACCACCGGGGAGCTGTTTTTT.

This clonotype was seen ten or more times. V usage is TRBV7-3 and J usage is TRBJ2-2, with 14 bases identical to TRBD2. Germline lookup yields CDR1 SGHTA and CDR2 FQGTGA. V dropped 5 bases and J dropped 6; count of bases not matched to a gene: 5. The CDR3 consists of 16 residues. CDR3 bases: TGTGCCAGCAGCAAACCGGGACTAGCGGGAGCCGGGGAGCTGTTTTTT. As protein: CASSKPGLAGAGELFF. Full variable domain (missing parts from reference TRBV7-3 and TRBJ2-2): GAGVSQTPSNKVTEKGKYVELRCDPISGHTALYWYRQSLGQGPEFLIYFQGTGAADDSGLPNDRFFAVRPEGSVSTLKIQRTERGDSAVYLCASSKPGLAGAGELFFGEGSRLTVL.

In this sample, this clonotype turned up many times. This chain connects TRBV6-1 to TRBJ2-5; possible D gene TRBD2, 5 bases. V gave up 5 bases and J gave up 5 bases, with 18 bases separating them. The CDR3 contains 15 residues. Germline values: CDR1 MNHNS, CDR2 SASEGT. This CDR3 is CASSKEGRFGETQYF. The DNA for the CDR3 is TGTGCCAGCAGTAAAGAGGGAAGGTTCGGGGAGACCCAGTACTTC.

This clonotype was observed many times. Written as DNA, the CDR3 is TGTGCCATCAGTGAGTCGGGTGTGGCTGTGAACACCGGGGAGCTGTTTTTT. This gives the protein CAISESGVAVNTGELFF. The chain recombines TRBV10-3 with TRBJ2-2; D gene ambiguous. Trimming removed 0 bases from V and 1 base from J, with 12 bases in between. Germline assignment: CDR1 ENHRY and CDR2 SYGVKD. The CDR3 is 17 residues long.

This clonotype was seen at least ten times. The genes are TRBV20-1 and TRBJ2-2; D possibly corresponds to TRBD2 (5 bases). The CDR3 has 14 residues. Per germline, CDR1 DFQATT and CDR2 SNEGSKA (reference sequence). V lost 5 bases, J lost 4 bases, and 14 bases lay in between. CDR3 sequence reads: CSAPFLSGTGELFF. Here the CDR3 DNA reads TGCAGTGCTCCGTTCCTGAGCGGCACCGGGGAGCTGTTTTTT.

This sequence joins TRBV28 and TRBJ2-7, with 12 bases that match TRBD2. The last part of the DNA fits TRBJ2-5 better; the J call may be wrong. This CDR3 comprises 18 residues. Germline V gives CDR1 MDHEN, CDR2 SYDVKM. CDR3 region: CASSSLAGGPGGQETQYF. The CDR3 region has the DNA TGTGCCAGCAGTTCCCTAGCGGGAGGGCCAGGAGGGCAAGAGACCCAGTACTTC.

This clonotype was detected only once. The rearrangement links TRBV6-2 or TRBV6-3 to TRBJ2-7, with TRBD1 identical over 10 bases. The V gene end was trimmed by 2 bases and the J gene end by 1 base; junction bases not matched to a gene: 2. The CDR3 contains 15 residues. Germline-derived CDR1 and CDR2 are MNHEY and SVGEGT. This CDR3 is CASSYGDRGSYEQYF. CDR3 in DNA: TGTGCCAGCAGTTACGGGGACAGGGGTTCCTACGAGCAGTACTTC.

This clonotype has at least ten counts. The rearrangement joins TRBV29-1 to TRBJ2-2; TRBD1 might be the D (5 bases). CDR3 size: 13 residues. The V gene's germline CDR1 is SQVTM and CDR2 ANQGSEA. V lost 3 bases to trimming and J lost 5 bases, with 10 bases between them. The CDR3 nucleotides read TGCAGCGTTGAGGCAGGGCGGACCGGGGAGCTGTTTTTT. Translation gives CSVEAGRTGELFF.

This clonotype was observed once. The rearrangement links TRBV11-2 to TRBJ2-5; perhaps TRBD2 as D (6 bases). Trimming left V 1 base short and J 0 bases short, with 12 bases between. CDR3 length: 16 amino acids. Germline V gives CDR1 SGHAT, CDR2 FQNNGV. Here the CDR3 reads CASSLVGAGNQETQYF. The CDR3 coding sequence is TGTGCCAGCAGCTTAGTTGGGGCGGGAAACCAAGAGACCCAGTACTTC.

The sample holds many counts of this clonotype. This rearrangement joins TRBV4-1 to TRBJ1-1; D possibly corresponds to TRBD1 (5 bases). Trimming left V 5 bases short and J 2 bases short, with 12 bases between. Germline CDR1 and CDR2: MGHRA and YSYEKL. The CDR3 is 14 amino acids. The CDR3, as DNA: TGCGCCAGCAGCGTCCAGGGATCCAACACTGAAGCTTTCTTT. This encodes CASSVQGSNTEAFF.

This chain uses TRBV7-2 with TRBJ1-6; D is possibly TRBD1 (6 bases). Germline-derived CDR1 and CDR2 are SGHTA and FQGNSA. The CDR3 sequence is 13 residues long. The V and J ends lost 2 bases and 9 bases respectively, with 8 bases between them. CDR3 nucleotides: TGTGCCAGCAGCTTAACAGGGTCTTCACCCCTCCACTTT. Translated: CASSLTGSSPLHF.

This sequence joins TRBV6-5 and TRBJ1-2, with TRBD1 matching 11 bases. Germline V lookup: CDR1 MNHEY, CDR2 SVGAGI. The junction had 9 bases not matched to a gene; V was cut back by 4 bases and J by 8 bases. The CDR3 is 15 residues long. This CDR3 reads CASSSPSDRGRGYTF. DNA of the CDR3: TGTGCCAGCAGTTCGCCCTCGGACAGGGGGCGAGGCTACACCTTC.

The gene calls are TRBV15 and TRBJ2-5, with D perhaps assigned TRBD1 or TRBD2 (5 bases each). Germline values: CDR1 LNHNV, CDR2 YYDKDF (reference sequence). The length of the CDR3 is 14 residues. The V end was cut by 3 bases, the J end by 1 base, with 9 bases between. The DNA for the CDR3 is TGTGCCACCAGCAGGAGGGGTAGCCAAGAGACCCAGTACTTC. It is translated as CATSRRGSQETQYF.

There are many counts of this clonotype. The genes are TRBV29-1 and TRBJ2-7; possibly TRBD1 for D (7 bases). Between the trimmed V and J ends, which lost 5 bases and 0 bases, there was a span of 14 bases. Germline CDR1 and CDR2: SQVTM and ANQGSEA. This CDR3 has 14 residues. The CDR3 protein is CSVRRDSSSYEQYF. The CDR3 DNA reads as TGCAGCGTTAGGCGGGACAGCAGCTCCTACGAGCAGTACTTC.

This clonotype came up many times. This chain connects TRBV11-2 to TRBJ2-5, with D unresolved. This CDR3 spans 12 amino acids. V was pared by 0 bases and J by 7 bases, with 6 bases between. Germline V gene lookup returns CDR1 SGHAT and CDR2 FQNNGV. CDR3 in amino acids: CASSLEWGTQYF. The CDR3 coding sequence is TGTGCCAGCAGCTTAGAATGGGGGACCCAGTACTTC.